One TCR beta chain is described in this entry. This sample stems from a study of cytomegalovirus exposure and HLA in healthy donors. In the PCR, 60 Vbeta and 13 Jbeta primers were used. Profiling relied on immunoSEQ multiplex PCR, and the TCRdb table lists in-frame clones only, not all of them. The table records about 140,000 clones, approximately 80% of them present only once. V was pared by 4 bases and J by 3 bases, with 10 bases of the junction left unmatched. Germline V gene lookup returns CDR1 LGHNA and CDR2 YNFKEQ. The CDR3 spans 16 residues. This TCR came from a female donor in good health and CMV-seronegative. This rearrangement joins TRBV4-2 to TRBJ2-7, with 9 nucleotides matching TRBD1. Material: PBMCs. CDR3 residues: CASSLAHRGLDYEQYF. CDR3 DNA sequence: TGTGCCAGCAGCCTCGCTCACAGGGGGCTCGACTACGAGCAGTACTTC.